The clone carrying this TCR beta chain was counted at least ten times. What it binds is not known. Time point noted: sample taken at primary tumor resection. From germline, CDR1 is MNHNS and CDR2 SASEGT. V was cut by 2 bases and J by 5 bases, with 9 bases left in between. The CDR3 covers 13 residues. The data derive from a study of spatial heterogeneity in lung cancer. Study results and caveats: Tracking of tumor mutation counts was seen in expanded intratumoral alpha and beta TCR counts.

Via MiXCR, TCRdb re-called the 5' RACE reads, giving one row per CDR3 protein. The repertoire holds about 24,000 distinct CDR3 sequences, with roughly 8.3% as singletons. The sequence was obtained from a male donor with early-stage non-small cell lung cancer. This material consisted of lung tumor tissue, taken at surgery. J is TRBJ1-2 and V is TRBV6-1; D is ambiguous. CDR3 bases: TGTGCCAGCAGTGAAACAACGGCGTATGGCTACACCTTC. Its translation is CASSETTAYGYTF.